This entry lists 27 T cell receptor beta chains sequenced from one sample in a study of Ad26.COV2.S vaccination and SARS-CoV-2 variants. The treatment is: approximately 18 received Ad26.COV2.S at low or high dose, single or two shots; about 5 received placebo; per-sample allocation not given. Samples were taken on day 63 after the first vaccine or placebo injection. Generated by immunoSEQ multiplex PCR, the TCRdb table keeps only in-frame clones and is missing some. The table records 360,000 or so clones, around 90% of them present only once. Specimen: peripheral blood, collected in a trial of Ad26.COV2.S vaccine versus placebo. These receptor sequences come from a person aged 18-65 years who received the Ad26.COV2.S COVID-19 vaccine or a placebo.

The chain combines TRBV5-4 with TRBJ2-1, with 9 nucleotides matching TRBD2. The CDR3 totals 15 residues. CDR1 and CDR2 from the germline V gene are SGHNT and YYREEE (reference sequence). The V and J ends lost 0 bases and 6 bases, in that order; junction bases with no gene match: 4. CDR3 amino acids: CASSLVAGGRNEQFF. CDR3 nucleotide sequence: TGTGCCAGCAGCTTGGTGGCGGGGGGGCGCAATGAGCAGTTCTTC.

The chain combines TRBV10-1 with TRBJ1-2; D may be TRBD1 (5 bases). Trimming shortened V by 9 bases and J by 1 base, and 21 bases separated the two germline ends. CDR1 is WNHNN, CDR2 SYGVQD, per germline (reference sequence). The CDR3 runs to 16 residues. The CDR3 DNA is TGCGCCAGGCCGCGAACCTCGACAGAGGTTAACTATGGCTACACCTTC. Amino acid sequence: CARPRTSTEVNYGYTF.

In this sample, this clone turned up a few times. The chain uses TRBV19 and TRBJ1-2; D remains unclear. Trimming shortened V by 4 bases and J by 7 bases, and 10 bases separated the two germline ends. Germline assignment: CDR1 LNHDA and CDR2 SQIVND (reference sequence). This CDR3 comprises 12 residues. The CDR3 DNA reads TGTGCCAGTAGTACGGCGGGTGGTGGCTACACCTTC. Protein product: CASSTAGGGYTF.

This chain joins TRBV2 and TRBJ2-7; 8 positions match TRBD2. Trimming removed 4 bases from V and 3 bases from J; junction bases left unmatched: 8. From germline, CDR1 is SNHLY and CDR2 FYNNEI. The CDR3 is made up of 15 amino acids. The CDR3 nucleotides read TGTGCCAGCAGTGTCGGGGGGGCCGAGTACTACGAGCAGTACTTC. Protein: CASSVGGAEYYEQYF.

V gene TRBV7-9 combines with J gene TRBJ2-6; unclear D gene. From germline, CDR1 is SEHNR and CDR2 FQNEAQ (reference sequence). The V and J ends lost 7 bases and 0 bases respectively, with 7 bases between them. The CDR3 totals 14 residues. The CDR3 DNA sequence: TGTGCCAGCACGAAGCTCTCTGGGGCCAACGTCCTGACTTTC. This sequence encodes CASTKLSGANVLTF.

CDR3 loop: CASSQVKGMGYTF. The CDR3, as DNA: TGTGCCAGCAGCCAAGTTAAGGGGATGGGCTACACCTTC. The J gene is TRBJ1-2, the V gene TRBV3-1 (or the pseudogene TRBV3-2), with D perhaps matching TRBD1 (5 bases). Germline CDR1 is LGHDT and CDR2 is YNNKEL (reference sequence). Trimming took 1 base from V and 8 from J, leaving 11 bases between them. This CDR3 contains 13 residues.

With respect to this clone: Additional DNA sequences in this sample encode the identical CDR3. The chain employs TRBV19 and TRBJ1-6, with D unclear. Trimming removed 3 bases from V and 10 bases from J, with 4 bases in between. Germline V lookup: CDR1 LNHDA, CDR2 SQIVND (reference sequence). The CDR3 spans 11 residues. The CDR3 DNA reads as TGTGCCAGTAGTATGGGGTCACCCCTCCACTTT. Protein product: CASSMGSPLHF.

The chain employs TRBV6-5 and TRBJ1-2, with 8 positions matching TRBD1. Looked up from germline, CDR1 is MNHEY and CDR2 is SVGAGI. Trimming at V came to 5 bases and at J to 6 bases, leaving 8 bases not matched to a gene. The CDR3 loop spans 14 amino acids. The DNA of the CDR3 is TGTGCCAGCAGTAAACGCGACAGGGGAAATGGCTACACCTTC. Its protein is CASSKRDRGNGYTF.

The genes are TRBV5-8 and TRBJ2-2; 7 bases are a match to TRBD1. Unmatched junction bases numbered 7, after V lost 4 bases and J lost 4 bases. The length of the CDR3 is 15 residues. Germline CDR1 SGHTS, CDR2 YDEGEE. CDR3 nucleotide sequence: TGTGCCAGCAGCACCACAGGGGCCACCACCGGGGAGCTGTTTTTT. It encodes CASSTTGATTGELFF.

The CDR3 nucleotides read TGTGCCAGCAGCTTGGAACTGCCCGAGACCCAGTACTTC. Amino acid sequence: CASSLELPETQYF. The V call is TRBV5-4, the J call TRBJ2-5; D remains ambiguous. This CDR3 is 13 amino acids long. Germline V gene lookup returns CDR1 SGHNT and CDR2 YYREEE (reference sequence). Trimming took off 0 bases at V and 5 bases at J, with 8 bases between the two ends.

The V gene is TRBV3-1 (or the pseudogene TRBV3-2), the J gene TRBJ2-7; no clear D. The CDR3 has 19 amino acids. The ends were cut back, 1 base at V and 3 bases at J, with 25 bases in the middle. In germline, CDR1 is LGHDT, CDR2 YNNKEL (reference sequence). The CDR3 nucleotides read TGTGCCAGCAGCCAAGCTATCCTAGGACGGAGTGCCCTTGGCTACGAGCAGTACTTC. Its translation is CASSQAILGRSALGYEQYF.

V gene TRBV7-3 combines with J gene TRBJ2-1, with 9 bases identical to TRBD2. In germline, CDR1 is SGHTA, CDR2 FQGTGA. CDR3 length equals 15 residues. J lost 8 bases, V lost 4 bases, and 9 bases had no gene match. CDR3 DNA: TGTGCCAGCAGCTATATAGCGGGGGCGGTCCATGAGCAGTTCTTC. Amino acid sequence: CASSYIAGAVHEQFF.

J is TRBJ2-1 and V is TRBV3-1 (or the pseudogene TRBV3-2); D call uncertain. The CDR3 is 14 residues long. The germline V gene encodes CDR1 LGHDT and CDR2 YNNKEL (reference sequence). The germline V and J ends were trimmed by 1 base and 4 bases, with 8 bases remaining between them. The CDR3 nucleotides are TGTGCCAGCAGCCAAGTTCTGGGGTACAATGAGCAGTTCTTC. Translated: CASSQVLGYNEQFF.

This clone was seen a single time. The chain uses TRBV5-1 and TRBJ2-3; D is unresolved. Trimming pared 5 bases from V and 2 bases from J, leaving 15 bases between. This CDR3 contains 15 residues. Per germline, CDR1 SGHRS and CDR2 YFSETQ. The CDR3 region is CASREIQGYTDTQYF. As DNA, the CDR3 is TGCGCCAGCAGGGAAATACAAGGTTACACAGATACGCAGTATTTT. The full variable domain, rest sourced from reference TRBV5-1 and TRBJ2-3, is KAGVTQTPRYLIKTRGQQVTLSCSPISGHRSVSWYQQTPGQGLQFLFEYFSETQRNKGNFPGRFSGRQFSNSRSEMNVSTLELGDSALYLCASREIQGYTDTQYFGPGTRLTVL.

The V and J genes are TRBV4-3 and TRBJ1-2; D not resolved. The germline V and J ends were trimmed by 1 base and 8 bases, with 11 bases remaining between them. Germline V lookup: CDR1 LGHNA, CDR2 YSLEER. The CDR3 length is 13 residues. CDR3 coding DNA: TGCGCCAGCAGCCAAGCGACCGGATGGGGCTACACCTTC. Its translation: CASSQATGWGYTF.

V and J are TRBV12-5 and TRBJ2-5; tentatively, D is TRBD1 or TRBD2 (6 bases each). The V end lost 2 bases, the J end lost 5 bases, and 9 bases lay between the germline ends. The CDR3 sequence is 13 residues long. CDR1 is LGHNT, CDR2 FRNRAP, per germline. CDR3 bases: TGTGCTAGTGGTTTGAGGGGGGAGGAGACCCAGTACTTC. This gives the protein CASGLRGEETQYF.

The chain combines TRBV5-1 with TRBJ1-2, with D perhaps matching TRBD1 (6 bases). The CDR3 extends over 17 amino acids. The V gene lost 0 bases and the J gene lost 5 bases, with 20 bases spanning the gap. In germline, CDR1 is SGHRS, CDR2 YFSETQ. The CDR3 DNA sequence: TGCGCCAGCAGCTTGGGGTCAGTCGGGGGGCGAGGATATGGCTACACCTTC. This gives the protein CASSLGSVGGRGYGYTF.

Remarks on this clone: It is unclear where the CDR3 begins or ends on the DNA, so no DNA is shown, and the CDR3 is as TCRdb lists it. V gene TRBV7-8 combines with J gene TRBJ1-6; TRBD1, the table's D call, was not compared with the DNA. CDR1 SGHVS and CDR2 FQNEAQ come from the germline V gene. The CDR3 contains 16 residues when both ends are counted. The CDR3 sequence is CASILGRDRLNSPLHF.

This clone was observed once. The chain combines TRBV6-1 with TRBJ1-1; no clear D. The length of the CDR3 is 18 residues. CDR1 MNHNS and CDR2 SASEGT come from the germline V gene. The V end was cut by 0 bases, the J end by 0 bases, with 17 bases between. DNA for the CDR3: TGTGCCAGCAGTGAAGCTTTCTCGGTTTGGGATATGAACACTGAAGCTTTCTTT. This codes for CASSEAFSVWDMNTEAFF.

The V gene is TRBV7-2, the J gene TRBJ1-2, with no clear D. CDR1 and CDR2 (germline): SGHTA, FQGNSA. V lost 4 bases to trimming and J lost 3 bases, with 15 bases between them. The CDR3 totals 15 residues. The CDR3 DNA follows: TGTGCCAGCAGCTATGGGTCTGGGGAGGACTATGGCTACACCTTC. As protein: CASSYGSGEDYGYTF. Complete variable domain (other parts from reference TRBV7-2 and TRBJ1-2): GAGVSQSPSNKVTEKGKDVELRCDPISGHTALYWYRQSLGQGLEFLIYFQGNSAPDKSGLPSDRFSAERTGGSVSTLTIQRTQQEDSAVYLCASSYGSGEDYGYTFGSGTRLTVV.

This chain's CDR3 is CASSLVAAGGEKLFF. The CDR3 coding sequence is TGTGCCAGCAGCTTAGTAGCGGCAGGGGGAGAAAAACTGTTTTTT. The rearrangement uses TRBV7-9 and TRBJ1-4; 7 positions match TRBD1. The CDR3 consists of 15 residues. V lost 1 base and J lost 8; bases outside the gene matches: 7. Germline values: CDR1 SEHNR, CDR2 FQNEAQ (reference sequence). Full variable domain (outside the CDR3, taken from reference TRBV7-9 and TRBJ1-4): DTGVSQNPRHKITKRGQNVTFRCDPISEHNRLYWYRQTLGQGPEFLTYFQNEAQLEKSRLLSDRFSAERPKGSFSTLEIQRTEQGDSAMYLCASSLVAAGGEKLFFGSGTQLSVL.

The rearrangement links TRBV13 to TRBJ1-2; TRBD1 matches at 11 bases. Germline CDR1 PRHDT, CDR2 FYEKMQ (reference sequence). The CDR3 is 14 amino acids. The V and J ends lost 4 bases and 8 bases, in that order; junction bases with no gene match: 6. The CDR3 nucleotides read TGTGCCAGCAGCTCAGGACAGGGGGCGAAAGGCTACACCTTC. This codes for CASSSGQGAKGYTF.

This clone was detected only a few times. The chain joins TRBV30 to TRBJ1-4, with TRBD1 identical over 7 bases. CDR3 size: 16 residues. Losses at the gene ends were 6 bases for V and 4 bases for J; bases not matched to a gene: 14. Germline V gene sequence: CDR1 GTSNPN, CDR2 SVGIG (reference sequence). The CDR3 region is CACSPGQRSRNEKLFF. The CDR3 DNA follows: TGTGCCTGTTCGCCGGGACAGAGAAGCCGTAATGAAAAACTGTTTTTT.

This rearrangement joins TRBV2 to TRBJ1-1; D call uncertain. The CDR3 runs 14 residues. CDR1 is SNHLY, CDR2 FYNNEI, per germline. V was pared by 7 bases and J by 5 bases, with 17 bases between. Written as DNA, the CDR3 is TGTGCCAGCAAGAGAGAGGTAGAGGAGACTGAAGCTTTCTTT. Encoded protein: CASKREVEETEAFF.

The rearrangement links TRBV15 to TRBJ1-3; possible D gene TRBD1, 5 bases. This CDR3 is 14 amino acids long. V lost 9 bases to trimming and J lost 6 bases, with 18 bases between them. Germline V gene sequence: CDR1 LNHNV, CDR2 YYDKDF (reference sequence). The CDR3 DNA follows: TGTGCCACGAAGGGACCCCTAAGAGTAAACACCATATATTTT. Residues: CATKGPLRVNTIYF.

V gene TRBV18 combines with J gene TRBJ2-1; 7 bases are a match to TRBD1. The germline CDR1 and CDR2 sequences are KGHSH and LQKENI. The CDR3 totals 18 residues. Losses at the gene ends were 3 bases for V and 0 bases for J; bases not matched to a gene: 11. The CDR3 here is CASSPGDSERGSYNEQFF. In DNA, the CDR3 is TGTGCCAGCTCACCCGGGGACAGCGAACGGGGCTCCTACAATGAGCAGTTCTTC.

The chain carries TRBV30 and TRBJ2-7; a weak D match, TRBD1 (6 bases). CDR1 is GTSNPN and CDR2 is SVGIG in the germline V gene (reference sequence). V lost 5 bases and J lost 4, with 15 bases in between. The length of the CDR3 is 13 residues. CDR3 sequence (DNA): TGTGCCTGGGGGGCAGGGGCGCGGTACGAGCAGTACTTC. Encoded protein: CAWGAGARYEQYF.